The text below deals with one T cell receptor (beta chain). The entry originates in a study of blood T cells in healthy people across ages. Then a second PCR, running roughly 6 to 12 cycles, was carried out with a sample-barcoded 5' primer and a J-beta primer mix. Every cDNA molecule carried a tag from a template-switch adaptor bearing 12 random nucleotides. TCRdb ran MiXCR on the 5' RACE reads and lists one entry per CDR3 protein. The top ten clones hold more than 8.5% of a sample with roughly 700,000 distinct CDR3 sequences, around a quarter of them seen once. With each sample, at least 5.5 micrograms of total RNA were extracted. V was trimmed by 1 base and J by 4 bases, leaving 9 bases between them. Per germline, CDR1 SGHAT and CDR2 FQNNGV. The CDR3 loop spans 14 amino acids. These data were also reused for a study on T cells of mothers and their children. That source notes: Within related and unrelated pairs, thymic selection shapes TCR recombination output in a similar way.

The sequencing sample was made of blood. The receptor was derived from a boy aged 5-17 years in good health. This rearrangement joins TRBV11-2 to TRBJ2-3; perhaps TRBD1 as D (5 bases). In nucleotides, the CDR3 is TGTGCCAGCAGCTTAGGTCTGGGGCCAGATACGCAGTATTTT. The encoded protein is CASSLGLGPDTQYF.